This TCR beta chain was documented in a study of regulatory T cells in long-lasting Graves disease. TCR beta libraries were built with iRepertoire HTBI primers and Arm-PCR of CDR3 regions. Each CDR3 protein gets one entry after TCRdb re-called the multiplex PCR reads with MiXCR. The sample comprises around 460,000 distinct CDR3 sequences, less than 15% of which are singletons, and approximately 15% rests with the top ten. Time point of the sample: newly diagnosed GD, antithyroid drugs for less than 3 months. The TCR library was made from RNA that had been extracted from PBMCs in TRIzol. The guidelines of the American Thyroid Association were the basis for diagnosing Graves' disease. This clonotype was detected only a few times. As yet, its antigen is unknown. Study observations and caveats: Compared with new cases, persistent Graves' patients showed reduced TCR diversity.

The junction had 8 bases not matched to a gene; V was cut back by 5 bases and J by 2 bases. This CDR3 has 16 amino acids. Germline V gene data show CDR1 as MDHEN and CDR2 as SYDVKM. These records were also assigned to another study, of T cells in Graves' hyperthyroidism and ophthalmopathy. From that paper: Clinical symptoms, serum thyroxine, TRAb, thyroid ultrasound and orbital computed tomography informed diagnoses.

The starting material was peripheral blood mononuclear cells (PBMCs), obtained at new diagnosis, from a patient treated with antithyroid drugs. This clonotype was sampled from a woman between 50 and 59 years old with Graves disease. The chain joins TRBV28 to TRBJ2-7, with TRBD2 matching 11 bases. CDR3 bases: TGTGCCAGCAGTAAACTAGCGGGAGCCAATCCCTACGAGCAGTACTTC. Translated: CASSKLAGANPYEQYF. Filled out from reference TRBV28 and TRBJ2-7, the complete variable domain reads DVKVTQSSRYLVKRTGEKVFLECVQDMDHENMFWYRQDPGLGLRLIYFSYDVKMKEKGDIPEGYSVSREKKERFSLILESASTNQTSMYLCASSKLAGANPYEQYFGPGTRLTVT.